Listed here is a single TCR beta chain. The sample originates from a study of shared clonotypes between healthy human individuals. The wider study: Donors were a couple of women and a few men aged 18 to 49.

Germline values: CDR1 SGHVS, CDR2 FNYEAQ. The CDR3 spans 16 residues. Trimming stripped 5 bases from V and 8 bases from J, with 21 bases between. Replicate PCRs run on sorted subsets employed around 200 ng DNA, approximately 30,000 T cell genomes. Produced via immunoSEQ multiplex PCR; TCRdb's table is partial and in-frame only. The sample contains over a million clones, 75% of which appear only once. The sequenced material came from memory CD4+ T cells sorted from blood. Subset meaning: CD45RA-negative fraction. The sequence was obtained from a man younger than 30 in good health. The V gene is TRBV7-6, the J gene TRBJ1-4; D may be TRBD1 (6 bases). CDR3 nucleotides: TGTGCCAGCAGCGTCCAAGCGGGGGGGCTGTCGGAAAAACTGTTTTTT. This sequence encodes CASSVQAGGLSEKLFF.